This T cell receptor beta chain was profiled in a study of T cells in Graves' hyperthyroidism and ophthalmopathy. Stable disease denoted Graves' hyperthyroidism without ophthalmopathy progression within 18 months. Hyperthyroidism was newly diagnosed in patients aged 18 to 65 (duration under 2 months). General study points: The model predicted ophthalmopathy a median roughly six months before onset. Most clonotypes expanded in thyroid above 0.001 were likewise present in blood.

This clonotype was seen repeatedly, ten times or more. Its antigen is not known. RNA transcripts gave rise to amplified TCR beta CDR3 regions. The HTBI primer set was used in a first-round RT-PCR of the TCR CDR3. TCRdb recomputed calls from the multiplex PCR reads with MiXCR, one row per CDR3 protein. Of some 400,000 distinct CDR3 sequences listed, roughly 14% are singletons. This receptor was identified in a woman aged 55-70 years with Graves' hyperthyroidism. The material sequenced was blood.

CDR3 protein: CASRDRGKGWEAFF. The CDR3 DNA reads as TGCGCCAGCAGGGACAGGGGGAAAGGATGGGAGGCTTTCTTT. This chain connects TRBV5-1 to TRBJ1-1; 10 nucleotides agree with TRBD1. Germline-derived CDR1 and CDR2 are SGHRS and YFSETQ. V lost 5 bases and J lost 11; bases outside the gene matches: 12. This CDR3 contains 14 residues.